This T cell receptor (beta chain) was obtained from a study of CXCR3-negative and CXCR3-positive naive CD8 T cells. Study-level points and caveats: For CXCR3-positive naive cells, TRB CDR3s were more hydrophobic than those of CXCR3-negative naive cells.

The TRB libraries of cDNA were built by UMI-labeled 5' RACE. TCRdb re-called the 5' RACE reads and gives one entry per CDR3 protein, without DNA. The listing records 50,000 to 65,000 distinct CDR3 sequences. As regards this clonotype: Its matching antigen is unknown.

The CDR3 covers 14 residues. Germline V gives CDR1 SGHTA, CDR2 FQGNSA. This clonotype originated in a human donor in good health. Some clones in this sample may be carry-over from other donors' samples. Input material: naive CXCR3+ CD8+ T cells from blood. Described subset: CD45RO-CCR7+CD27+CD95- naive CD8+ T cells expressing CXCR3 (TNR3+). The chain recombines TRBV7-2 with TRBJ1-1; the TRBD1 assignment by TCRdb is unverifiable without DNA. The CDR3 reads CASSPTGLTDRAFF. Full variable domain (remainder filled in from reference TRBV7-2 and TRBJ1-1): GAGVSQSPSNKVTEKGKDVELRCDPISGHTALYWYRQSLGQGLEFLIYFQGNSAPDKSGLPSDRFSAERTGGSVSTLTIQRTQQEDSAVYLCASSPTGLTDRAFFGQGTRLTVV.